This is a list of T cell receptor beta chains from one sample in a study of T cell responses to AZD1222 COVID-19 vaccine. TCRdb keeps only in-frame clones here, not all; method: immunoSEQ multiplex PCR. The sample has 80,000 to 90,000 clones, roughly nine tenths seen once. The sample consisted of peripheral blood, taken on day 0 of AZD1222 vaccination. The origin of the receptors is an adult in good health. The CDR3 runs from the conserved cysteine through the conserved F or W. D genes are given only for firm matches. Clone size is not always given. Where it is, it says once, few, many or a class for expanded clones.

cdr3_aa	cdr3_nt	v_call	j_call	d_call	clone_size
CASSPVSGGSADEQFF	TGCGCCAGCAGCCCCGTTAGTGGCGGGAGTGCCGATGAGCAGTTCTTC	TRBV5-1	TRBJ2-1	TRBD2	.
CASKGVPAYEQYF	TGTGCCAGCAAGGGGGTCCCGGCCTACGAGCAGTACTTC	TRBV6-5	TRBJ2-7	.	once
CAWSRDRDTQYF	TGTGCCTGGAGCCGAGACCGGGATACGCAGTATTTT	TRBV30	TRBJ2-3	.	.
CSARASGTLQF	TGCAGTGCCAGAGCCTCAGGGACTCTTCAGTTT	TRBV20-1	TRBJ2-3	.	.
CASSRAGGTTEAFF	TGCGCCAGCAGCCGAGCGGGAGGGACAACTGAAGCTTTCTTT	TRBV4-3	TRBJ1-1	.	once
CASSVAGDQETQYF	TGTGCCAGCAGCGTAGCGGGAGACCAAGAGACCCAGTACTTC	TRBV11-3	TRBJ2-5	TRBD2	.
CSVEGKRLEQFF	TGCAGCGTTGAAGGGAAAAGGCTTGAGCAGTTCTTC	TRBV29-1	TRBJ2-1	.	once
CASRHRDSDTQYF	TGTGCCAGTAGGCACAGGGATTCCGATACGCAGTATTTT	TRBV19	TRBJ2-3	.	.
CASSSRLAGGVNEQFF	TGCGCCAGCAGCTCCCGACTAGCGGGGGGCGTTAATGAGCAGTTCTTC	TRBV5-1	TRBJ2-1	TRBD2	.
CASSPPDTYGNTIYF	TGTGCCAGCTCACCACCGGACACCTATGGAAACACCATATATTTT	TRBV18	TRBJ1-3	.	.
CASSQTGTPNQPQHF	TGTGCCAGCAGCCAAACCGGGACACCCAATCAGCCCCAGCATTTT	TRBV3-1/TRBV3-2	TRBJ1-5	.	once
CASSRPTSGNPYEQYF	TGTGCCAGCAGCCGTCCTACTTCAGGGAACCCCTACGAGCAGTACTTC	TRBV6-6	TRBJ2-7	.	.
CASSEVYASEAFF	TGTGCCAGCAGTGAAGTTTACGCCTCTGAAGCTTTCTTT	TRBV6-1	TRBJ1-1	.	.
CAWSELTSLGQPQHF	TGTGCCTGGAGTGAATTGACGAGCCTGGGGCAGCCCCAGCATTTT	TRBV30	TRBJ1-5	.	.
CATWTGTNSPLHF	TGTGCCACTTGGACAGGTACTAATTCACCCCTCCACTTT	TRBV10-3	TRBJ1-6	TRBD1	.
CASSFSGGTYEQYF	TGCGCCAGCAGCTTCAGCGGGGGAACCTACGAGCAGTACTTC	TRBV5-1	TRBJ2-7	TRBD2	.
CATSDPLTGRSYNSPLHF	TGTGCCACCAGTGACCCCCTGACAGGGAGATCCTATAATTCACCCCTCCACTTT	TRBV24-1	TRBJ1-6	TRBD1	once
CASSEALQGLYGYTF	TGTGCCAGCAGTGAAGCGCTTCAGGGCCTCTATGGCTACACCTTC	TRBV6-1	TRBJ1-2	.	few
CASSVAPWAGGGPIDYNEQFF	TGTGCCAGCAGCGTAGCTCCTTGGGCCGGGGGGGGCCCCATAGACTACAATGAGCAGTTCTTC	TRBV9	TRBJ2-1	TRBD2	.
CASSPDRTGGGQPQHF	TGTGCCAGCAGTCCGGACCGGACAGGGGGCGGTCAGCCCCAGCATTTT	TRBV27	TRBJ1-5	TRBD1	.
CASSIRGNGYTF	TGTGCCAGTAGTATCCGGGGGAATGGCTACACCTTC	TRBV19	TRBJ1-2	.	.
CASSERLATEAFF	TGTGCCAGCAGTGAACGCCTCGCCACTGAAGCTTTCTTT	TRBV2	TRBJ1-1	.	once
CASSLGGGTDTQYF	TGTGCCAGCAGCCTGGGTGGGGGGACAGATACGCAGTATTTT	TRBV5-6	TRBJ2-3	.	.
CASSPGLAGANTGELFF	TGTGCCAGCAGCCCCGGACTAGCGGGAGCGAACACCGGGGAGCTGTTTTTT	TRBV11-3	TRBJ2-2	TRBD2	.
CASSRDRGHYEQYF	TGTGCCAGCAGCCGGGACAGGGGGCACTACGAGCAGTACTTC	TRBV5-4	TRBJ2-7	TRBD1	.